Given below is one TCR beta chain in context. Method: immunoSEQ multiplex PCR; TCRdb's copy keeps in-frame clones and lacks some. The table records 350,000 to 400,000 clones, around 89% of them present only once. The data are from a study of blood T cell repertoires in COVID-19. Background on the study: The United States, Italy and Spain supplied acute and convalescent COVID-19 samples.

This CDR3 has 14 residues. The V gene's germline CDR1 is MNHEY and CDR2 SVGAGI. V dropped 4 bases and J dropped 1 base, with 5 bases sitting between them. This receptor was obtained from a young woman who had recovered from COVID-19. Sequenced sample: PBMCs or T cells enriched from blood (not recorded which). The genes are TRBV6-5 and TRBJ2-6; D is undetermined. The CDR3 spells CASSLSSGANVLTF. CDR3 in DNA: TGTGCCAGCAGTTTATCTTCTGGGGCCAACGTCCTGACTTTC.